The clone carrying this T cell receptor beta chain has just one count. This sample is drawn from a study of shared clonotypes between healthy human individuals. Study-level background: A couple of women and a few men aged 18 to 49 served as donors.

All donors qualified as healthy HIV-negative adults and had experienced no recent acute infections or vaccinations. The CDR3 totals 15 residues. Trimming removed 6 bases from V and 5 bases from J, with 17 bases in between. The germline V gene encodes CDR1 LNHNV and CDR2 YYDKDF (reference sequence). The table came from immunoSEQ multiplex PCR; TCRdb's copy has only in-frame clones and leaves some out. The repertoire has approximately 1,500,000 clones, 95% to 97% of them found once; the top ten carry over 1%. Sequences were obtained from naive CD4+ T cells sorted from blood. Subset given: CD45RA+ positively selected. The clonotype comes from a man aged 25 to 40 in good health. The V and J genes are TRBV15 and TRBJ1-5; D is unclear. The CDR3: CATSLGPHRDQPQHF. DNA for the CDR3: TGTGCCACCAGTCTAGGACCCCACAGAGATCAGCCCCAGCATTTT.